The rows below give T cell receptor beta chains drawn from one sample of a study of T cells in tumors after PD-1 blockade. This table comes from immunoSEQ multiplex PCR, and its TCRdb copy is limited to in-frame clones, with some not included. This sample has some 4,000 clones, with roughly two thirds found just once. Specimen: tumor tissue, collected before anti-PD-1 treatment. The receptors stem from a human donor with basal cell carcinoma. Each CDR3 is given with its conserved first and last residue. D genes are given only for firm matches. The size entry is marked missing in some rows and otherwise reads once, few, many or a size class.

J: TRBJ2-7; V: TRBV5-1; size: -; D: TRBD1; DNA: TGCGCCAGCAGACCGGGACAGGGGCACGAGCAGTACTTC; CDR3: CASRPGQGHEQYF
J: TRBJ1-2; V: TRBV5-5; size: -; D: -; DNA: TGTGCCAGCAGCTTATACAGGGCCGAGGGGTATGGCTACACCTTC; CDR3: CASSLYRAEGYGYTF
J: TRBJ2-7; V: TRBV29-1; size: -; D: -; DNA: TGCAGCGTTGTAAGGACAGCATCGTACGAGCAGTACTTC; CDR3: CSVVRTASYEQYF
J: TRBJ1-3; V: TRBV5-1; size: hyperexpanded; D: TRBD1; DNA: TGCGCCAGCAGCTTGCTCGGACAGGACTCTGGAAACACCATATATTTT; CDR3: CASSLLGQDSGNTIYF
J: TRBJ1-3; V: TRBV14; size: -; D: TRBD1; DNA: TGTGCCAGCAGCCGGGACAGGTGGTATGGAAACACCATATATTTT; CDR3: CASSRDRWYGNTIYF
J: TRBJ1-1; V: TRBV10-3; size: -; D: TRBD1; DNA: TGTGCCATACAAGGACAGGGGGCTAAAAACACTGAAGCTTTCTTT; CDR3: CAIQGQGAKNTEAFF
J: TRBJ1-1; V: TRBV19; size: once; D: -; DNA: TGTGCCAGTAGTCTCGGGTATGAAGCTTTCTTT; CDR3: CASSLGYEAFF
J: TRBJ1-6; V: TRBV7-9; size: few; D: TRBD1; DNA: TGTGCCAGCAGCTCTCTTACCGGGACAGGCTATAATTCACCCCTCCACTTT; CDR3: CASSSLTGTGYNSPLHF
J: TRBJ2-5; V: TRBV19; size: -; D: TRBD1; DNA: TGTGCCAGTAGTATCGGGACAGGGGGGAAGACCCAGTACTTC; CDR3: CASSIGTGGKTQYF
J: TRBJ2-1; V: TRBV24-1; size: once; D: -; DNA: TGTGCCACCCTCCGTCGGTCCTACAATGAGCAGTTCTTC; CDR3: CATLRRSYNEQFF
J: TRBJ2-2; V: TRBV7-3; size: -; D: -; DNA: TGTGCCAGCAGCCCAGGGCTCGCGAACACCGGGGAGCTGTTTTTT; CDR3: CASSPGLANTGELFF
J: TRBJ2-3; V: TRBV24-1; size: -; D: TRBD2; DNA: TGTGCCACCAGTGATTTGCTGGGTCTAGCGGGTCCTCGGAGGGATACGCAGTATTTT; CDR3: CATSDLLGLAGPRRDTQYF
J: TRBJ2-7; V: TRBV15; size: -; D: -; DNA: TGTGCCACCAGCGGATCCCGCATGGGAGAGGGTCGGTACTTC; CDR3: CATSGSRMGEGRYF
J: TRBJ1-1; V: TRBV10-3; size: -; D: -; DNA: TGTGCCATCAGGGGGAACACTGAAGCTTTCTTT; CDR3: CAIRGNTEAFF
J: TRBJ2-5; V: TRBV5-5; size: -; D: -; DNA: TGTGCCAGCAGCTTGGCACCGGGGAGCCAAGAGACCCAGTACTTC; CDR3: CASSLAPGSQETQYF
J: TRBJ2-3; V: TRBV5-4; size: -; D: TRBD2; DNA: TGTGCCAGCAGCCCCCCCGGACTAGCGGCCACAGATACGCAGTATTTT; CDR3: CASSPPGLAATDTQYF
J: TRBJ1-1; V: TRBV2; size: -; D: -; DNA: TGTGCCAGCAGTGAAGCCGGGAAAGGGGCGGGGGCTGGTGCTTTCTTT; CDR3: CASSEAGKGAGAGAFF
J: TRBJ1-6; V: TRBV14; size: few; D: -; DNA: TGTGCCAGCAGCCAGGTTGGGAGAGGGTCCTATAATTCACCCCTCCACTTT; CDR3: CASSQVGRGSYNSPLHF
J: TRBJ2-7; V: TRBV7-9; size: hyperexpanded; D: -; DNA: TGTGCCAGCAGCTTAACAGGGAAAACCTACGAGCAGTACTTC; CDR3: CASSLTGKTYEQYF
J: TRBJ1-6; V: TRBV28; size: -; D: TRBD1; DNA: TGTGCCAGCAAATCCAGGGGGTATAATTCACCCCTCCACTTT; CDR3: CASKSRGYNSPLHF
J: TRBJ2-3; V: TRBV5-1; size: -; D: TRBD1; DNA: TGCGCCAGCAGCTTGGAGGACAGGGGGCATGATACGCAGTATTTT; CDR3: CASSLEDRGHDTQYF
J: TRBJ2-7; V: TRBV6-5; size: -; D: TRBD1; DNA: TGTGCCAGCACCCTCCGGACAGGTCGGTCTCACGAGCAGTACTTC; CDR3: CASTLRTGRSHEQYF
J: TRBJ2-1; V: TRBV6-5; size: few; D: TRBD2; DNA: TGTGCCAGCAGGACCCTCCCGACTAGCCATGAGCAGTTCTTC; CDR3: CASRTLPTSHEQFF
J: TRBJ2-1; V: TRBV7-9; size: -; D: -; DNA: TGTGCCAGCGCTAAGGGTGAGCAGTTCTTC; CDR3: CASAKGEQFF
J: TRBJ2-3; V: TRBV4-2; size: -; D: -; DNA: TGTGCCAGCAGCCAAGCCCGGGATACGCAGTATTTT; CDR3: CASSQARDTQYF
J: TRBJ1-1; V: TRBV30; size: few; D: -; DNA: TGTGCCTGGAGGGAAGTCTCAGGGAACACTGAAGCTTTCTTT; CDR3: CAWREVSGNTEAFF
J: TRBJ2-2; V: TRBV24-1; size: once; D: TRBD1; DNA: TGTGCCACCAGTGATCGCGCTGGGGACAGGGGATCCCCCGGGGAGCTGTTTTTT; CDR3: CATSDRAGDRGSPGELFF
J: TRBJ2-2; V: TRBV9; size: -; D: -; DNA: TGTGCCAGCAGCGCCGAGTCTCTCCGAGGGGAGCTGTTTTTT; CDR3: CASSAESLRGELFF
J: TRBJ2-7; V: TRBV4-1; size: few; D: -; DNA: TGCGCCAGCAGCCATTTTACCTCCGGGGACGAGCAGTACTTC; CDR3: CASSHFTSGDEQYF
J: TRBJ1-2; V: TRBV5-4; size: -; D: -; DNA: TGTGCCAGCAGCTTGGGTGTAGATGGCTACACCTTC; CDR3: CASSLGVDGYTF
J: TRBJ2-3; V: TRBV3-1/TRBV3-2; size: -; D: -; DNA: TGTGCCAGCAGCCAAGCCGGGGGGCCCACAGATACGCAGTATTTT; CDR3: CASSQAGGPTDTQYF
J: TRBJ2-2; V: TRBV4-3; size: -; D: -; DNA: TGCGCCAGCAGCCATAACCTGAACACCGGGGAGCTGTTTTTT; CDR3: CASSHNLNTGELFF
J: TRBJ2-5; V: TRBV10-2; size: -; D: -; DNA: TGCGCCAGCAGTGAGCCAGGAGTGGTGGAGACCCAGTACTTC; CDR3: CASSEPGVVETQYF
J: TRBJ2-7; V: TRBV5-4; size: -; D: TRBD2; DNA: TGTGCCAGCAGCTTTGGCGGGGGGGCGGGCGAGCAGTACTTC; CDR3: CASSFGGGAGEQYF
J: TRBJ2-1; V: TRBV27; size: few; D: TRBD2; DNA: TGTGCCAGCAGTTCCGGGACTAGCGGCTTAGACAATGAGCAGTTCTTC; CDR3: CASSSGTSGLDNEQFF
J: TRBJ1-2; V: TRBV27; size: large; D: TRBD1; DNA: TGTGCCAGCAGGCTGACAGGGTTGGGTGGCTACACCTTC; CDR3: CASRLTGLGGYTF
J: TRBJ2-3; V: TRBV14; size: -; D: TRBD1; DNA: TGTGCCAGCAGCCGGGGTCCGGGACAGCGTACAGATACGCAGTATTTT; CDR3: CASSRGPGQRTDTQYF
J: TRBJ1-2; V: TRBV27; size: -; D: -; DNA: TGTGCCAGCAGCCCTACAATGACAGGTTTAGAGGGCTACACCTTC; CDR3: CASSPTMTGLEGYTF
J: TRBJ2-3; V: TRBV12-5; size: -; D: -; DNA: TGTGCTAGTGGTTCAGAGAGCACAGATACGCAGTATTTT; CDR3: CASGSESTDTQYF
J: TRBJ2-4; V: TRBV5-4; size: -; D: TRBD2; DNA: TGTGCCAGCAGCCTCACTAGCGGGGGGGCCGGAAACATTCAGTACTTC; CDR3: CASSLTSGGAGNIQYF
J: TRBJ2-7; V: TRBV6-5; size: once; D: -; DNA: TGTGCCAGCAGCCGGGACGGGTTTGGGGACGAGCAGTACTTC; CDR3: CASSRDGFGDEQYF
J: TRBJ2-7; V: TRBV5-6; size: -; D: TRBD2; DNA: TGTGCCAGCAGCTCCTGGACTAGCGTTAACGAGCAGTACTTC; CDR3: CASSSWTSVNEQYF
J: TRBJ2-7; V: TRBV9; size: few; D: TRBD1; DNA: TGTGCCAGCAGCGTAGAGGCACAGGGGAGCTACGAGCAGTACTTC; CDR3: CASSVEAQGSYEQYF
J: TRBJ1-2; V: TRBV7-6; size: -; D: TRBD1; DNA: TGTGCCAGCAGCTTAGGACAGGGTGTGGATGGCTACACCTTC; CDR3: CASSLGQGVDGYTF
J: TRBJ1-3; V: TRBV5-1; size: -; D: -; DNA: TGCGCCAGCAGATCGGGTGGTGGAAACACCATATATTTT; CDR3: CASRSGGGNTIYF
J: TRBJ2-3; V: TRBV5-1; size: -; D: TRBD2; DNA: TGCGCCAGCAGCTTGGTAGCGGGAGGCACAGATACGCAGTATTTT; CDR3: CASSLVAGGTDTQYF
J: TRBJ2-2; V: TRBV6-5; size: -; D: -; DNA: TGTGCCAGCAGTTACTCGGGGGTGGGTAACACCGGGGAGCTGTTTTTT; CDR3: CASSYSGVGNTGELFF